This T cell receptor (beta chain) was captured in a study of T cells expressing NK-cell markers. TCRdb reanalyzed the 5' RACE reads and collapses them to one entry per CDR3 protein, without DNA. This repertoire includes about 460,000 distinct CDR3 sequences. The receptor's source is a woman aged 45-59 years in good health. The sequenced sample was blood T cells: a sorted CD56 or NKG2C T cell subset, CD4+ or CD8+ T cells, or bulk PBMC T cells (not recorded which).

The CDR3 sequence: CASSQATDKPGYTF. The chain uses TRBV4-1 and TRBJ1-2; lacking DNA, the TRBD1 call made by TCRdb goes unchecked. The CDR3 contains 14 residues. The germline gives CDR1 MGHRA, CDR2 YSYEKL.